A selection of T cell receptor beta chains follows, all from one sample in a study of T cell repertoires in aging, cancer and after chemotherapy. TCRdb independently ran MiXCR on the multiplex PCR reads; one entry per CDR3 protein. The data contain approximately 8,000 distinct CDR3 sequences, around two fifths of them singletons. The sequencing input was blood. Receptor source: a human donor in good health. Each CDR3 is given with its conserved first and last residue. D genes are given only for firm matches. For some rows the clone size is stated as once, few or many, or as a class when expanded; others skip it.

NA | TRBJ2-7 | few | TRBV12-3/TRBV12-4 | TGTGCCAGCAGTCTATCACTCACCATGGCCAACGAGCAGTACTTC | CASSLSLTMANEQYF
TRBD1 | TRBJ1-5 | few | TRBV7-2 | TGTGCCTGGAGTGTAGGACAGGCATCGCCCCAGCATTTT | CAWSVGQASPQHF
TRBD2 | TRBJ2-3 | few | TRBV27 | TGTGCCAGCAACCCTTATGGGAGGGCGGCAGATACGCAGTATTTT | CASNPYGRAADTQYF
NA | TRBJ2-6 | few | TRBV18 | TGTGCCAGCTCACCGGTCAGGGGACGCTCTGGGGCCAACGTCCTGACTTTC | CASSPVRGRSGANVLTF
NA | TRBJ2-5 | NA | TRBV5-1 | TGCGCCAGCAGCTTGGGGGCAGGGCAAAGTGGGACCCAGTACTTC | CASSLGAGQSGTQYF
NA | TRBJ1-3 | NA | TRBV5-1 | TGCGCCAGCAGCTTGGGTCCGGGGGCGCCTGGAAACACCATATATTTT | CASSLGPGAPGNTIYF
TRBD1 | TRBJ1-1 | NA | TRBV30 | TGTGCCTGGAGGGGACAGGGGCGCCCTGAAGCTTTCTTT | CAWRGQGRPEAFF
NA | TRBJ2-1 | NA | TRBV7-2 | TGTGCCAGCAGCCTCGTCAGGGCCAATGAGCAGTTCTTC | CASSLVRANEQFF
NA | TRBJ1-2 | NA | TRBV6-2/TRBV6-3 | TGTGCCAGCAGTTACTCGAAAGTATCCTATGGCTACACCTTC | CASSYSKVSYGYTF
NA | TRBJ2-1 | NA | TRBV27 | TGTGCCAGCAGTTTAATCCGCGGGAATGAGCAGTTCTTC | CASSLIRGNEQFF
NA | TRBJ2-3 | few | TRBV7-6 | TGTGCCAGCAGCTTAGCGCGGGGAGATACGCAGTATTTT | CASSLARGDTQYF
NA | TRBJ1-5 | NA | TRBV27 | TGTGCCAGCAGTCCGCAATCCAGGGTACATCAGTGGCCCCAGCATTTT | CASSPQSRVHQWPQHF
NA | TRBJ1-2 | NA | TRBV27 | TGTGCCAGCAGTTTCCTCCTAGGGACGGACGGCTACACCTTC | CASSFLLGTDGYTF
NA | TRBJ2-1 | few | TRBV15 | TGTGCCACCAGCAGAGCACCCCCGGACAGTCAGTTCTTC | CATSRAPPDSQFF
TRBD1 | TRBJ2-7 | NA | TRBV6-1 | TGTGCCAGCAGTGCACGTCCGGGACAGTCAATAAACGAGCAGTACTTC | CASSARPGQSINEQYF
NA | TRBJ2-7 | few | TRBV19 | TGTGCCAGTAGTATATCGGGGGCCGGGGAGCAGTACTTC | CASSISGAGEQYF
TRBD2 | TRBJ2-7 | NA | TRBV27 | TGTGCCAGCAGGGCTCTAGCCCAAGCGGGAGGTTCACACGAGCAGTACTTC | CASRALAQAGGSHEQYF
TRBD2 | TRBJ2-5 | NA | TRBV7-2 | TGTGCCACCCTTCTAGTTAGCGGGGGGGTAGAGACCCAGTACTTC | CATLLVSGGVETQYF
TRBD1 | TRBJ1-6 | NA | TRBV10-3 | TGTGCCATCAGTGGCCCCGGGACAGGGTCGTATAATTCACACCTCCACTTT | CAISGPGTGSYNSHLHF
TRBD1 | TRBJ1-2 | NA | TRBV5-4 | TGTGCCAGCAGCTATCTACAGGGGATAGCTAACTATGGCTACACCTTC | CASSYLQGIANYGYTF
NA | TRBJ1-6 | NA | TRBV6-1 | TGTGCCAGCAGTGAAGGGCTGGCTAATTCACCCCTCCACTTT | CASSEGLANSPLHF
NA | TRBJ2-3 | medium-sized | TRBV5-6 | TGTGCCAGCAGCTTGGCTAGCGCTCCAGATACGCAGTATTTT | CASSLASAPDTQYF
NA | TRBJ2-3 | large | TRBV29-1 | TGCAGCGTCGAGACTTCGCACGTTCTGGGGTACCGCACAGATACGCAGTATTTT | CSVETSHVLGYRTDTQYF
NA | TRBJ1-4 | NA | TRBV19 | TGTGCCAGTAGTATACAGACAAATACTAATGAAAAACTGTTTTTT | CASSIQTNTNEKLFF
NA | TRBJ1-6 | NA | TRBV6-5 | TGTGCCAGCAGTTACAAGGGCTCGTTTCCCCTTTCACCCCTCCACTTT | CASSYKGSFPLSPLHF
NA | TRBJ2-3 | NA | TRBV15 | TGTGCCACCAGCGGACCCCCTGATGATACGCAGTATTTT | CATSGPPDDTQYF
TRBD1 | TRBJ2-1 | NA | TRBV6-4 | TGTGCCAGCAGTGACCGGGCAGGGGGCGAGAATGAGCAGTTCTTC | CASSDRAGGENEQFF
TRBD1 | TRBJ1-4 | NA | TRBV18 | TGTGCCAGCTCACCCGATCCGGCACGGGGACAGGCAGGGATGGGACTGTTTTTT | CASSPDPARGQAGMGLFF
NA | TRBJ1-4 | few | TRBV19 | TGTGCCAGTAGTCCGAACCGACGCGGGGCTGCCAATGAAAAACTGTTTTTT | CASSPNRRGAANEKLFF
TRBD1 | TRBJ1-2 | few | TRBV19 | TGTGCCAGTCAACCGCGGACAGGGAGAAGCAACTATGGCTACACCTTC | CASQPRTGRSNYGYTF
NA | TRBJ1-1 | NA | TRBV5-6 | TGCGCCAGCACACAGGGATTGAACACTGAAGCTTTCTTT | CASTQGLNTEAFF
TRBD1 | TRBJ1-2 | few | TRBV19 | TGTGCCAGTAGTATCCTGAGTCGGGACAGGGGATACGGCTACACCTTC | CASSILSRDRGYGYTF
NA | TRBJ2-5 | few | TRBV30 | TGTGCCTGGAGCGAGGGTGGAAAAGAGACCCAGTACTTC | CAWSEGGKETQYF
NA | TRBJ1-5 | NA | TRBV5-6 | TGTGCCAGCAGCCCCGGGGCAGGCCAGCCCCAGCATTTT | CASSPGAGQPQHF
TRBD2 | TRBJ2-3 | NA | TRBV10-3 | TGTGCCATCACACTAGCGGGGGGCACAGATACGCAGTATTTT | CAITLAGGTDTQYF
NA | TRBJ2-1 | few | TRBV5-6 | TGTGCCAGCAGCTTGATAGGGGAAGGCGGTGAGCAGTTCTTC | CASSLIGEGGEQFF
NA | TRBJ1-5 | NA | TRBV5-3 | TGTGCCAGACATACCGCCCTTTACAGGGACCCCCCCAATCAGCCCCAGCATTTT | CARHTALYRDPPNQPQHF
TRBD1 | TRBJ2-1 | few | TRBV27 | TGTGCCAGCAGTCCTTCGGACAGGGGTTCCTACAATGAGCAGTTCTTC | CASSPSDRGSYNEQFF
TRBD1 | TRBJ2-3 | few | TRBV28 | TGTGCCAGCAGTTTATATCAGGGGGCTACAGATACGCAGTATTTT | CASSLYQGATDTQYF
TRBD1 | TRBJ1-5 | NA | TRBV19 | TGTGCCAGTAGTAGGACAGGGAGTAACAATCAGCCCCAGCATTTT | CASSRTGSNNQPQHF
TRBD1 | TRBJ1-2 | few | TRBV6-5 | TGTGCCAGCAGGATGGGACAGGGGGTATATGGCTACACCTTC | CASRMGQGVYGYTF
NA | TRBJ1-5 | NA | TRBV30 | TGTGCCTGGAGTCAGGGGTTGCAGCAGCCCCAGCATTTT | CAWSQGLQQPQHF
NA | TRBJ1-6 | once | TRBV28 | TGTGCCAGCAGTCGGGCCCGCTCACCCCTCCACTTT | CASSRARSPLHF
NA | TRBJ2-1 | few | TRBV15 | TGTGCCACCAGCAGAGGCAGGGAGTTTGTTGAGCAGTTCTTC | CATSRGREFVEQFF
NA | TRBJ2-3 | few | TRBV6-4 | TGTGCCAGCAGTCCCGCGGCGGGTTCAGATACGCAGTATTTT | CASSPAAGSDTQYF
TRBD2 | TRBJ2-7 | few | TRBV5-6 | TGTGCCAGCAGCTACGCTAGCGGGGGGTCAAGCTCCTACGAGCAGTACTTC | CASSYASGGSSSYEQYF
NA | TRBJ2-3 | once | TRBV27 | TGTGCCAGCAGTTTATACACAACAGATACGCAGTATTTT | CASSLYTTDTQYF
NA | TRBJ2-5 | few | TRBV7-6 | TGTGCCAGCACGAATGAGCGCCCCGGCGGGACCCAGTACTTC | CASTNERPGGTQYF
NA | TRBJ2-7 | few | TRBV6-1 | TGTGCCAGCAGACAATCCGGAGAGGCGAGCTTC | CASRQSGEASF
NA | TRBJ2-3 | NA | TRBV5-4 | TGTGCCAGCAGCCAAATCACAGATACGCAGTATTTT | CASSQITDTQYF
NA | TRBJ2-7 | NA | TRBV19 | TGTGCCAGTAGTATTGGGAATTCCTACGAGCAGTACTTC | CASSIGNSYEQYF
TRBD2 | TRBJ2-1 | few | TRBV6-1 | TGTGCCAGCAGTGAGTCTAGCGGGGACTACAATGAGCAGTTCTTC | CASSESSGDYNEQFF